The clone carrying this T cell receptor (beta chain) was picked up one time. Trimming removed 4 bases from V and 3 bases from J; junction bases left unmatched: 6. The CDR3 sequence is 15 residues long. The V gene's germline CDR1 is SNHLY and CDR2 FYNNEI. Libraries were prepared by immunoSEQ multiplex PCR; TCRdb keeps only in-frame clonotypes and omits some of them. The sample lists tens of thousands of clones, about 76% occurring once. These data come from a study of OX40 agonist ivuxolimab in advanced cancers. V and J are TRBV2 and TRBJ2-1; 7 bases map to TRBD2. This sample comprised CD4+ or CD8+ T cells sorted from blood, obtained in a trial of the OX40 agonist ivuxolimab. This TCR was recovered from an adult with an advanced solid tumor such as melanoma, head and neck, liver or kidney cancer. CDR3 in amino acids: CASSGEGSHYNEQFF. In DNA, the CDR3 is TGTGCCAGCAGTGGGGAGGGGAGCCACTACAATGAGCAGTTCTTC. Filled out from reference TRBV2 and TRBJ2-1, the complete variable domain reads EPEVTQTPSHQVTQMGQEVILRCVPISNHLYFYWYRQILGQKVEFLVSFYNNEISEKSEIFDDQFSVERPDGSNFTLKIRSTKLEDSAMYFCASSGEGSHYNEQFFGPGTRLTVL.